This TCR beta chain was observed in a study of response to subunit inactivated influenza vaccine. One entry per CDR3 protein results from TCRdb running MiXCR on the RT-PCR reads. The sample has hundreds of thousands of distinct CDR3 sequences, 25% seen once. Source: CD4+ T cells sorted from PBMCs, taken approximately 5 days after vaccination. This TCR derives from a middle-aged man who received an inactivated influenza vaccine.

CDR3 nucleotides: TGTGCCAGCAGTTACTCGGGGCCTAATTCACCCCTCCACTTT. Its protein is CASSYSGPNSPLHF. The chain combines TRBV6-5 with TRBJ1-6; TRBD1 might be the D (5 bases). There are 14 residues in the CDR3. Germline CDR1 reads MNHEY; CDR2 reads SVGAGI. Trimming removed 0 bases at V and 6 bases at J, with 6 bases between.